This record looks at one TCR beta chain sequence and its context. Only a few counts were recorded for this clone. The clone's antigen remains unknown. Per-base qualities were not stored, and no clone one base away is much larger. TCRbeta CDR3 regions were amplified from genomic DNA using the immunoSEQ Assay, a bias-controlled multiplex PCR. The authors processed their data as follows. Within the assay, amplification of reference gene primers was used to estimate how many nucleated cells each sample contained. To quantify the absolute abundance of each unique TCRbeta CDR3 rearrangement, sequence reads were collapsed and filtered. For each sample, productive Simpson clonality was calculated as the square root of Simpson's diversity index across productive rearrangements. Here the immuneACCESS table is served through TCRdb, limited to in-frame sequences with V and J called. Missing clones are a known gap in these copies; in checked studies unresolved V genes cover under half, and the rest lacks a known reason. V and J calls and clone size are as listed in that table; D and trimming were resolved from the DNA. The sample table contains approximately 230,000 clones; only one count was recorded for roughly 91% of them. The ten largest clones add up to approximately 4.1% of the sample.

The data stem from a study of blood T cell repertoires in COVID-19 (TCRdb year 2020). The study in broad terms: Collaborator samples came from the United States, Italy and Spain and covered acute and convalescent phases of COVID-19. The prospective study material was composed of cDNA or gDNA derived from T cells, B-cell-depleted T cells, or PBMCs. Deeply sampled blood TCRbeta repertoires from subjects exposed to, actively infected with, or recovered from COVID-19 were included in the dataset. The repertoires were released in a freely available public database meant as a resource for research on the immune response to SARS-CoV-2. Samples came from the ongoing ImmuneRACE study (first 160 participants) plus 1,254 subjects from 6 global collaborators. Sample metadata almost always included a de-identified subject ID, COVID-19 status, age in years and sex. HLA class I and class II types, where available, came from metadata supplied by the sample provider rather than from assay-based typing.

Participants in the prospective study were aged 18 to 89 years, lived in 20 to 25 United States geographic areas, and enrolled through a virtual design. In the prospective study, cohorts were assigned on the basis of participant-reported clinical history obtained from a screening survey and a study questionnaire. ImmuneRACE Cohort 3 recovered participants were defined by two consecutive negative NP/OP PCR tests, healthcare professional clearance, or symptom resolution. Mobile phlebotomists in the prospective study collected whole blood, serum and a nasopharyngeal or oropharyngeal swab from every participant. Participants in the prospective study had the option to provide additional blood draws and questionnaires over an approximately 2-month period. Before DNA extraction, prospective study blood samples were shipped either frozen or at room temperature. V is pruned by 0 bases and J by 5 bases, leaving 10 bases of the junction without a gene match. As encoded in the germline V gene, CDR1 is KGHSH while CDR2 is LQKENI. The CDR3 spans 17 residues, from the cysteine through the phenylalanine. Only the CDR3 region is kept as DNA, spanning 51 bases read in frame from base 1.

Points the paper makes about the study in general: How much clinical and demographic metadata was included differed by source and by participant, and the metadata was provided uncurated.

In this chain, TRBV18 is recombined with TRBJ2-5; TRBD1 fits 9 bases in the junction. The TCR originated in a woman in her twenties or thirties who had recovered from COVID-19. Sequenced: PBMCs or T cells enriched from blood (not recorded which). The nucleotides are TGTGCCAGCTCACCACCGATACAGGGGGCGCGATGGGAGACCCAGTACTTC. Its coded protein is CASSPPIQGARWETQYF.